Here is one TCR beta chain with its context. Its antigen is not known. The data derive from a study of immune evolution from preneoplasia to lung adenocarcinoma. As for the study in general: HLA loss of heterozygosity: 7% AIS, over 12% MIA, around 33% ADC, none AAH.

Study conclusions and caveats: Top clone share appeared to fall from AAH through AIS, MIA, adenocarcinoma.

Using immunoSEQ multiplex PCR, the repertoire was profiled, and TCRdb retains in-frame clones only, with some absent. The table shows just over 8,500 clones, with roughly 76% occurring only once. Premalignant or tumor cells were enriched by macro-dissection after pathologic assessment. The CDR3 is made up of 13 amino acids. V was cut by 6 bases and J by 1 base, with 7 bases left in between. Germline-derived CDR1 and CDR2 are SNHLY and FYNNEI. This TCR came from a donor aged 70 or older with lung adenocarcinoma. The chain carries TRBV2 and TRBJ1-3; D remains unclear. The source material was FFPE minimally invasive lung adenocarcinoma tissue. Here the CDR3 reads CASSVYSGNTIYF. Written as DNA, the CDR3 is TGTGCCAGCAGCGTATATTCTGGAAACACCATATATTTT.